This record concerns one TCR beta chain sequence. This specimen belongs to a study of blood T cell repertoires in COVID-19. Using immunoSEQ multiplex PCR, the repertoire was profiled, and TCRdb retains in-frame clones only, with some absent. Here the sample spans about 180,000 clones, 65% to 85% being singletons. The sequenced material came from peripheral blood. The TCR comes from a woman aged 55-75 years with acute or convalescent COVID-19.

Here the CDR3 reads CASSQDSGFPNTEAFF. DNA for the CDR3: TGTGCCAGCAGCCAAGATTCGGGGTTCCCGAACACTGAAGCTTTCTTT. The V call is TRBV3-1 (or the pseudogene TRBV3-2), the J call TRBJ1-1; D is unresolved. The germline V gene has CDR1 LGHDT and CDR2 YNNKEL (reference sequence). The V gene lost 0 bases and the J gene lost 1 base, with 12 bases spanning the gap. This CDR3 has 16 amino acids.